A selection of T cell receptor beta chains follows, all from one sample in a study of T-cell reconstitution after alpha-beta-depleted transplantation in children. Each CDR3 protein is one row after TCRdb ran MiXCR on the PCR reads. The sample has about 310,000 distinct CDR3 sequences; 23% are singletons. Source: PBMCs, mostly from graft donor cells, taken 180 days after TCRalphabeta/CD19-depleted stem cell transplant. These TCRs come from a male patient younger than 18 who had a stem cell transplant for acute lymphoblastic leukemia, so the T cells may come from the graft donor. The CDR3 runs from the conserved cysteine through the conserved F or W.

cdr3_length: 15
j_call: TRBJ1-1
v_call: TRBV5-1
cdr3_aa: CASSLAVLGNTEAFF

cdr3_length: 17
j_call: TRBJ1-2
v_call: TRBV7-2
cdr3_aa: CASSSAPGIGRSYGYTF

cdr3_length: 16
j_call: TRBJ1-1
v_call: TRBV3-1
cdr3_aa: CASSQGGTGLNTEAFF

cdr3_length: 14
j_call: TRBJ1-1
v_call: TRBV20-1
cdr3_aa: CSARDRQGITEAFF

cdr3_length: 14
j_call: TRBJ2-5
v_call: TRBV7-8
cdr3_aa: CASSLVSWAQTQYF

cdr3_length: 18
j_call: TRBJ2-2
v_call: TRBV5-1
cdr3_aa: CASSALAGGTASTGELFF

cdr3_length: 12
j_call: TRBJ2-7
v_call: TRBV7-6
cdr3_aa: CASSLAGHEQYF

cdr3_length: 17
j_call: TRBJ1-1
v_call: TRBV5-1
cdr3_aa: CASSLSLDRTGNTEAFF

cdr3_length: 11
j_call: TRBJ2-7
v_call: TRBV6-2/TRBV6-3
cdr3_aa: CASRELYEQYF

cdr3_length: 15
j_call: TRBJ2-7
v_call: TRBV5-1
cdr3_aa: CASSLTGWSSYEQHF

cdr3_length: 13
j_call: TRBJ2-7
v_call: TRBV10-3
cdr3_aa: CAISEGSAYEQYF

cdr3_length: 17
j_call: TRBJ2-1
v_call: TRBV9
cdr3_aa: CASSVPPDRSAYNEQFF

cdr3_length: 14
j_call: TRBJ1-1
v_call: TRBV7-6
cdr3_aa: CASSPGQVNTEAFF

cdr3_length: 14
j_call: TRBJ2-1
v_call: TRBV5-1
cdr3_aa: CASSEGDLYNEQFF

cdr3_length: 15
j_call: TRBJ2-1
v_call: TRBV5-6
cdr3_aa: CASSATGYSYNEQFF

cdr3_length: 17
j_call: TRBJ2-7
v_call: TRBV27
cdr3_aa: CASSLASPGVIVYEQYF

cdr3_length: 15
j_call: TRBJ1-4
v_call: TRBV5-1
cdr3_aa: CASSGGGGGGEKLFF

cdr3_length: 13
j_call: TRBJ1-1
v_call: TRBV27
cdr3_aa: CASSIGRNTEAFF